This record covers a single TCR beta chain. This clonotype was found a few times. Its antigen remains unidentified. One base away there is no much larger clone; base qualities are not given. Ficoll-Paque density gradient centrifugation was used to isolate PBMCs. The sample originates from a study of T-cell memory formation after mild COVID-19 (dated by TCRdb to the early 2020s). A note on the overall study: TCR sequence clusters from the two donors were largely donor specific. In a couple of donors, T-cell clones that expanded and contracted after mild COVID-19 were tracked by sequencing TCRalpha and TCRbeta repertoires over time. Two young, previously healthy adult volunteers, one female and one male, were included in the cohort.

Study-wide conclusions, independent of this receptor: Contracting CD4+ clones appeared mostly in the CM and EM memory subsets, whereas CD8+ clones were enriched in EMRA. The detection of some responding clones in pre-infection memory suggests that pre-existing cross-reactive memory T cells joined the SARS-CoV-2 response. Only two mild cases were covered in the study, and larger cohorts including severe cases with pre-infection samples were considered necessary. Clones that contracted from day 15 to 85 showed balanced CD4/CD8 phenotypes, whereas a second wave of clones that expanded from day 15 to 37 leaned towards CD4+. Whether the second-wave clones peaking on day 37 were SARS-CoV-2 specific was not confirmed.

TCRdb names Illumina NovaSeq 6000 as the instrument used. Using 5'RACE with constant-segment primers, TCRalpha and TCRbeta cDNA libraries were constructed, with sample barcodes and unique molecular identifiers added in the process. RNA was extracted from every sample with Trizol reagent. The libraries were amplified in two PCR steps, and the second step added a second sample barcode and Illumina TruSeq adapters. The libraries were sequenced on an Illumina NovaSeq using 2 x 150 bp paired-end reads. Per the original workflow: Reads were demultiplexed and collapsed into UMI-guided consensus sequences with migec v1.2.7. Using mixcr v2.1.11, the UMI consensuses were aligned to TRA and TRB V and J templates and assembled into clonotypes. Expanded or contracted clonotypes were those called significant by both edgeR and NoisET, with noise models trained on biological replicates. edgeR calls used a false discovery rate-adjusted p below 0.01 and a log2 fold-change threshold of 1. As an exploratory analysis of dynamics, max-normalized trajectories of the 1000 most abundant clonotypes were examined with PCA combined with hierarchical clustering. Separately sequenced CD4+ and CD8+ repertoires were used to assign the CD4 or CD8 phenotype of responding clones. The public reads were reanalyzed by TCRdb: fastp trimming at Q25, MiXCR alignment, in-frame beta chains only. CDR3 protein duplicates are merged, each entry listing the most common genes and DNA. The V and J calls reflect TCRdb's pipeline rather than the authors' work. In this sample the table shows roughly 150,000 distinct CDR3 sequences, 10% to 15% of which occur a single time. The top ten constitute more than 3% of the sample.

The CDR3 contains 12 residues, cysteine and phenylalanine counted. The DNA shown is the 36-base CDR3, in frame from base 1. Sequences LGHDT (CDR1) and YNNKEL (CDR2) are obtained from the germline V gene (reference sequence). Trimming takes 3 bases from V and 4 bases from J, and the germline ends sit 4 bases apart. Sequences were obtained from PBMCs or a T cell subset sorted from them (not recorded which). The V and J segments used are TRBV3-1 and TRBJ1-5; no confident D gene assignment can be made. This TCR derives from a man aged 18 to 29 who had mild COVID-19 (a few samples of this study predate the infection). The sample titles of this study are shuffled in the database, so cell type and time point are left out; the donor was told from shared clones. This receptor carries the CDR3 CASSQINQPQHF. The base sequence is TGTGCCAGCAGCCAGATAAATCAGCCCCAGCATTTT.